Presented here are 5 T cell receptor beta chains from one specimen sequenced in a study of identical twins. TCRdb itself ran the 5' RACE reads through MiXCR, one entry per CDR3 protein. The table includes approximately 190,000 distinct CDR3 sequences, approximately 15% detected once. These same records also appear under a second study, on T cells expressing NK-cell markers.

Input material: CD8+ T cells sorted from blood. The receptor source for this set is a woman aged 18 to 35 in good health.

V gene TRBV21-1 combines with J gene TRBJ1-1. TRBV21-1 is a documented pseudogene. The CDR3 sequence is 10 residues long. The CDR3 DNA reads as TGTCGCACCACTTGGGGAGAAGCTTTCTTT. It encodes CRTTWGEAFF.

In its sample, this clonotype was seen many times. The genes are TRBV11-2 and TRBJ2-1; D remains unclear. V lost 5 bases to trimming and J lost 5 bases, with 7 bases between them. Germline CDR1 reads SGHAT; CDR2 reads FQNNGV. The CDR3 consists of 12 residues. DNA for the CDR3: TGTGCCAGCAGCCACGAAGACAATGAGCAGTTCTTC. Amino acid sequence: CASSHEDNEQFF.

The gene calls are TRBV18 and TRBJ1-6; unclear D gene. The CDR3 covers 17 residues. Germline-derived CDR1 and CDR2 are KGHSH and LQKENI. V was pared by 5 bases and J by 0 bases, with 14 bases between. CDR3 bases: TGTGCCAGCTCATCGAGCTCATTTAGCTCCTATAATTCACCCCTCCACTTT. Amino acids: CASSSSSFSSYNSPLHF.

This clonotype was seen a few times. This chain uses TRBV7-9 with TRBJ1-5; D ambiguous. The V gene's germline CDR1 is SEHNR and CDR2 FQNEAQ (reference sequence). This CDR3 is 12 amino acids long. V gave up 1 base and J gave up 9 bases, with 7 bases separating them. CDR3 nucleotides: TGTGCCAGCAGCTTAGGGGAAAGGCCCCAGCATTTT. Amino acid sequence: CASSLGERPQHF.

This chain links TRBV7-9 with TRBJ1-2, with D tentatively TRBD1 (6 bases). The V and J ends lost 6 bases and 0 bases respectively, with 11 bases between them. Germline V lookup: CDR1 SEHNR, CDR2 FQNEAQ (reference sequence). This CDR3 comprises 14 residues. The DNA of the CDR3 is TGTGCCAGCAGTTTGACAGGAGCTAACTATGGCTACACCTTC. Amino acids: CASSLTGANYGYTF.